This TCR beta chain is from a study of CD8 T cells in ankylosing spondylitis. Notes on the study in general: Ankylosing spondylitis blood appeared to be characterized by a TCR beta motif of 8 or 9 highly homologous variants. Reactive arthritis synovial fluid and blood were previously reported to contain some motif variants. Relatively scarce in peripheral blood, disease-linked clones were CD8+. Disease-linked clones reportedly concentrated significantly in matched ankylosing spondylitis synovial fluid.

Germline CDR1 is MNHNS and CDR2 is SASEGT. This CDR3 is 13 amino acids long. V lost 1 base and J 12 bases, leaving 16 bases between the germline ends. Molecular-barcoded quantitative 5'-RACE produced these TCR beta libraries. TCRdb reanalysed the 5' RACE reads using MiXCR and keeps one entry per CDR3 protein. The sample lists 700,000 or so distinct CDR3 sequences; roughly 19% were seen once. For this clonotype: The antigen remains undetermined.

This rearrangement joins TRBV6-1 to TRBJ2-7; perhaps TRBD2 as D (6 bases). Sequencing was performed on blood, either unsorted or a sorted T cell fraction (not recorded which). This TCR was recovered from a male donor with ankylosing spondylitis. The CDR3, as DNA: TGTGCCAGCAGTGAAGGGCTGGAGGGGATGCGGTACTTC. It specifies CASSEGLEGMRYF.